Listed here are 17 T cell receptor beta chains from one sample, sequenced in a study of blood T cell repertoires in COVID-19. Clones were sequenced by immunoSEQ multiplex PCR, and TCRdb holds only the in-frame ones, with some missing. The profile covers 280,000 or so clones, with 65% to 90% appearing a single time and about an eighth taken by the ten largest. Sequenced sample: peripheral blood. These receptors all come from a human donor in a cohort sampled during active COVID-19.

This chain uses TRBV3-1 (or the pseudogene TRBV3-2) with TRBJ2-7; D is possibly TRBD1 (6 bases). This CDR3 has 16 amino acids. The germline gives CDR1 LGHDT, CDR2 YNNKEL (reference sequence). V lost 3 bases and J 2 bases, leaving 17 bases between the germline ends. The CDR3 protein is CASSHPKDSATYEQYF. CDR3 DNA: TGTGCCAGCAGCCACCCAAAGGACAGTGCGACCTACGAGCAGTACTTC.

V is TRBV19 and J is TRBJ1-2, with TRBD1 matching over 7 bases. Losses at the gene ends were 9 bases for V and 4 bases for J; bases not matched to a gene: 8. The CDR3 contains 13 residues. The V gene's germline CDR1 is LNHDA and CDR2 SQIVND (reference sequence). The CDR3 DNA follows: TGTGCCAGCACCCAGGCAGGGGGCTATGGCTACACCTTC. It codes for CASTQAGGYGYTF.

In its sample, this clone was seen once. This CDR3 reads CASIENQATHSPLHF. CDR3 nucleotide sequence: TGTGCCAGCATCGAAAACCAAGCCACTCATTCACCCCTCCACTTT. The J gene is TRBJ1-6, the V gene TRBV28; D unresolved. Trimming removed 7 bases at V and 8 bases at J, with 18 bases between. CDR1 and CDR2 (germline): MDHEN, SYDVKM. This CDR3 spans 15 amino acids.

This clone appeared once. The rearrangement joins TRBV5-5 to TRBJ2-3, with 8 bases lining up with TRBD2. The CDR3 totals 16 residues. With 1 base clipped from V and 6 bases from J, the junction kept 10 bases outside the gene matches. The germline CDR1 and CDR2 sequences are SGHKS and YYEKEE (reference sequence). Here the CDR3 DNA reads TGTGCCAGCAGCTTGCAAGCGGGGGACAAGGGGGATACGCAGTATTTT. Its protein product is CASSLQAGDKGDTQYF.

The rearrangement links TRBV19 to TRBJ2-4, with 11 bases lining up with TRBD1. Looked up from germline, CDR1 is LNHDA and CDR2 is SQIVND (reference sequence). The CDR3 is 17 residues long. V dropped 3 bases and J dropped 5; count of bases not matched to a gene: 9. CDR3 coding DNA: TGTGCCAGTAGTATGGCCGGGACAGGGGGTCGAGAAAACATTCAGTACTTC. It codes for CASSMAGTGGRENIQYF.

CDR3 bases: TGTGCCTCCCGGAGAGAGTCTGGAAACACCATATATTTT. Translation gives CASRRESGNTIYF. V and J are TRBV6-5 and TRBJ1-3, with D unclear. Germline V gene sequence: CDR1 MNHEY, CDR2 SVGAGI. Trimming left V 11 bases short and J 1 base short, with 12 bases between. This CDR3 region has 13 residues.

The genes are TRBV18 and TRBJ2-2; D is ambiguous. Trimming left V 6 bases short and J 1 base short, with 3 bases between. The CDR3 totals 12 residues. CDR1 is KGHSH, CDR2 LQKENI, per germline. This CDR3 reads CASSGNTGELFF. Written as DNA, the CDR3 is TGTGCCAGCTCCGGGAACACCGGGGAGCTGTTTTTT.

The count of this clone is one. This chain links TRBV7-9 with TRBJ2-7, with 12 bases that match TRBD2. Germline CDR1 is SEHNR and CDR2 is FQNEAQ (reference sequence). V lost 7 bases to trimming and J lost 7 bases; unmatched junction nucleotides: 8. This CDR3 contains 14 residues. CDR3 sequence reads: CASTRTSGVDEQYF. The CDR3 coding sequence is TGTGCCAGCACCAGGACTAGCGGGGTGGATGAGCAGTACTTC.

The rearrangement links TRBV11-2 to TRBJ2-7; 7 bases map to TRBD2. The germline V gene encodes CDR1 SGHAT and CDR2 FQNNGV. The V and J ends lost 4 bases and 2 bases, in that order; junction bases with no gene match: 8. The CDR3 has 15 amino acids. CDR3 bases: TGTGCCAGCAGCTCAAGACTAGCCGGAACCTACGAGCAGTACTTC. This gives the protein CASSSRLAGTYEQYF.

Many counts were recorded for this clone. Written as DNA, the CDR3 is TGTGCCAGTAACCCACTTTCGGGGGGTAGCGATGAGCAGTTCTTC. Amino acid sequence: CASNPLSGGSDEQFF. The chain carries TRBV19 and TRBJ2-1, with 7 bases identical to TRBD2. J lost 8 bases, V lost 7 bases, and 14 bases had no gene match. CDR1 and CDR2 (germline): LNHDA, SQIVND (reference sequence). This CDR3 has 15 residues.

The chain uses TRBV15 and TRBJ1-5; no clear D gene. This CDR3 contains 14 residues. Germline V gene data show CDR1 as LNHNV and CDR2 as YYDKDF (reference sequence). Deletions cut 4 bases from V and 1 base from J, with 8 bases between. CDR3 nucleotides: TGTGCCACCAGCACAGGTGCAAGCAATCAGCCCCAGCATTTT. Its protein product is CATSTGASNQPQHF.

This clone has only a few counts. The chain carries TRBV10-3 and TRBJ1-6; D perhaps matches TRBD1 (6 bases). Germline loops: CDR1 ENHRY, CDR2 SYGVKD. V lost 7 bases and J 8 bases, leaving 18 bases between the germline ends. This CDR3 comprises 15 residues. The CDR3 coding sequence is TGTGCCATCACGTGGTCCGGCAGGGGAGATTCACCCCTCCACTTT. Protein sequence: CAITWSGRGDSPLHF.

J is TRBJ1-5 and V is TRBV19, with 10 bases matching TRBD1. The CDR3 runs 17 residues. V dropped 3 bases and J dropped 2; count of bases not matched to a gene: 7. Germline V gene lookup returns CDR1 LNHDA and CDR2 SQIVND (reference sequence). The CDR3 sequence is CASSISTGGYGNQPQHF. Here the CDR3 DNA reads TGTGCCAGTAGTATTTCGACAGGGGGCTATGGCAATCAGCCCCAGCATTTT.

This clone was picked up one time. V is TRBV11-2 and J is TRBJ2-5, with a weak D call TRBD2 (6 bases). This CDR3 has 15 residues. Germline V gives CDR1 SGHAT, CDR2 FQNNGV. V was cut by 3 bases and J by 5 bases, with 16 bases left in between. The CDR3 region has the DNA TGTGCCAGCAGCTTCCAAGGAGGGGCCAGGGAGACCCAGTACTTC. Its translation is CASSFQGGARETQYF.

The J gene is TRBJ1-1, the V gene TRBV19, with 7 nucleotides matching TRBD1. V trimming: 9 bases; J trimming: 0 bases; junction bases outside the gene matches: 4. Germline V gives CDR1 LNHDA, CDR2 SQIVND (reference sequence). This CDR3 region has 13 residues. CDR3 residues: CASRDSMNTEAFF. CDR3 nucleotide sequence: TGTGCCAGCCGGGACAGCATGAACACTGAAGCTTTCTTT.

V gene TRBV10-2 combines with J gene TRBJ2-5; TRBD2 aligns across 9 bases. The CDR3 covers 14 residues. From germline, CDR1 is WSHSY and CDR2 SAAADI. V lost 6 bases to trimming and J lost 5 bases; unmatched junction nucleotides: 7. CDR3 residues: CASSAWSGRETQYF. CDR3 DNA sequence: TGCGCCAGCAGCGCGTGGAGCGGGAGGGAGACCCAGTACTTC.

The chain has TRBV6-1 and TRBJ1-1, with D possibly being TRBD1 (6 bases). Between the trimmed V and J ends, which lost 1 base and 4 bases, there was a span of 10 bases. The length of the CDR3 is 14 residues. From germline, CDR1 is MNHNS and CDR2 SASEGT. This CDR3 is CASSEGGLGTEAFF. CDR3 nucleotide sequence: TGTGCCAGCAGTGAAGGGGGGCTCGGCACTGAAGCTTTCTTT.